Below, 16 T cell receptor beta chains from the same sample are listed, as sequenced in a study of post-analysis software for immune sequencing data. The study's findings and limits: Five or six TRBV segments, including TRBV5-6, TRBV5-1 and TRBV20-1, were more frequent in patients than controls.

The library was made from cDNA and included unique molecular identifiers. MiXCR was run by TCRdb on the PCR reads, yielding one entry per CDR3 protein. The repertoire holds hundreds of thousands of distinct CDR3 sequences, less than 45% seen once, with over 10% in the top ten. Antigen specificity for these receptors is unknown. The sequencing input was blood. All receptors derive from a girl aged 10-17 years with multiple sclerosis.

The chain recombines TRBV7-2 with TRBJ2-4; D might be TRBD2 (5 bases). CDR1 is SGHTA and CDR2 is FQGNSA in the germline V gene. This CDR3 has 13 amino acids. Trimming left V 1 base short and J 10 bases short, with 11 bases between. DNA for the CDR3: TGTGCCAGCAGCTTAGGATTTGGAGGAATTCAGTACTTC. Translating it yields CASSLGFGGIQYF.

V and J are TRBV12-3 or TRBV12-4 and TRBJ1-1; 9 bases match TRBD1. V was clipped by 7 bases and J by 4 bases; unmatched bases: 7. CDR3 length: 14 residues. CDR3 DNA sequence: TGTGCCAGCATGGACAGGGGAGGGTCCACTGAAGCTTTCTTT. Its protein product is CASMDRGGSTEAFF.

This clonotype showed up just a few times. This chain connects TRBV7-2 to TRBJ2-2, with 11 bases aligning to TRBD1. The CDR3 runs to 18 residues. The germline CDR1 and CDR2 sequences are SGHTA and FQGNSA. V lost 4 bases and J lost 3; bases outside the gene matches: 10. The CDR3 bases are TGTGCCAGCAGCTCGGGGACAGGGGGATTGCACCACACCGGGGAGCTGTTTTTT. The encoded protein is CASSSGTGGLHHTGELFF.

V is TRBV20-1 and J is TRBJ1-5; D is perhaps TRBD1 (6 bases). Germline lookup yields CDR1 DFQATT and CDR2 SNEGSKA (reference sequence). V lost 3 bases to trimming and J lost 7 bases, with 16 bases between them. The CDR3 runs to 14 residues. CDR3 sequence: CSASDLKGGQPQHF. DNA of the CDR3: TGCAGTGCTAGTGACCTGAAGGGGGGGCAGCCCCAGCATTTT.

The table lists this clonotype with a count of one. This chain joins TRBV15 and TRBJ2-7; 12 bases are shared with TRBD1. The J call may be mistaken, given a closer DNA end match to TRBJ2-5. Germline CDR1 and CDR2: LNHNV and YYDKDF (reference sequence). The CDR3 runs to 19 residues. CDR3 residues: CATSRDYGGTGGRSETQYF. The DNA for the CDR3 is TGTGCCACCAGCAGAGATTATGGCGGGACAGGGGGCCGCTCGGAGACCCAGTACTTC.

The chain has TRBV11-2 and TRBJ1-1, with a weak D call TRBD1 (6 bases). Per the germline V gene, CDR1 is SGHAT and CDR2 is FQNNGV. Trimming removed 3 bases from V and 0 bases from J, with 17 bases in between. CDR3 length: 17 amino acids. CDR3: CASSFDRQVGMNTEAFF. The CDR3 coding sequence is TGTGCCAGCAGCTTCGATCGACAGGTTGGAATGAACACTGAAGCTTTCTTT.

In nucleotides, the CDR3 is TGCAGCGTTGATACTAGCGGTTCAGAGACCCAGTACTTC. The encoded protein is CSVDTSGSETQYF. The V call is TRBV29-1, the J call TRBJ2-5; the match to TRBD2 covers 8 bases. Trimming removed 3 bases from V and 4 bases from J; junction bases left unmatched: 4. Germline V gives CDR1 SQVTM, CDR2 ANQGSEA. This CDR3 is built from 13 residues.

This clonotype was picked up a small number of times. V usage is TRBV5-1 and J usage is TRBJ1-4, with 8 bases that match TRBD1. The J segment lost 10 bases and the V segment lost 4 bases, leaving 9 bases of the junction unmatched. CDR1 is SGHRS and CDR2 is YFSETQ in the germline V gene. This CDR3 comprises 14 residues. The CDR3 DNA is TGCGCCAGCAGCGGGGGACAGGCCTATGGAAAACTGTTTTTT. Residues: CASSGGQAYGKLFF.

This clonotype was seen a few times. The chain is built from TRBV7-2 and TRBJ2-7, with a weak D call TRBD1 (6 bases). The germline CDR1 and CDR2 sequences are SGHTA and FQGNSA. There are 15 residues in the CDR3. Trimming shortened V by 5 bases and J by 4 bases, and 18 bases separated the two germline ends. CDR3 loop: CASSGPQGWIYEQYF. The CDR3 bases are TGTGCCAGCAGCGGACCACAGGGCTGGATATACGAGCAGTACTTC.

Concerning this clonotype: The missing conserved phenylalanine or tryptophan at the end of this CDR3 makes a read error likely. The rearrangement uses TRBV9 and TRBJ2-3; 7 bases are a match to TRBD2. The germline CDR1 and CDR2 sequences are SGDLS and YYNGEE. This CDR3 spans 13 amino acids. V lost 2 bases, J lost 10 bases, and 7 bases stayed unmatched. The CDR3 reads CASSVRAGVAQYL. CDR3 nucleotides: TGTGCCAGCAGCGTTCGGGCGGGAGTTGCGCAGTATCTT.

This clonotype was found a few times. The rearrangement uses TRBV12-3 or TRBV12-4 and TRBJ2-7; D tentatively reads TRBD1 or TRBD2 (7 bases each). The CDR3 has 16 amino acids. V was shortened by 0 bases and J by 2 bases, with 14 bases between the two germline ends. CDR3 sequence reads: CASSLAGRGLPYEQYF. The DNA of the CDR3 is TGTGCCAGCAGTTTAGCTGGGAGGGGGCTCCCCTACGAGCAGTACTTC.

This clonotype was detected once. V gene TRBV28 combines with J gene TRBJ1-6; possibly TRBD1 for D (5 bases). The length of the CDR3 is 13 residues. Germline lookup yields CDR1 MDHEN and CDR2 SYDVKM. Between the trimmed V and J ends, which lost 3 bases and 12 bases, there was a span of 12 bases. CDR3 region: CASSFPGTEPLHF. CDR3 in DNA: TGTGCCAGCAGTTTCCCCGGGACGGAACCCCTCCACTTT.

This clonotype was seen only a few times. The chain has TRBV20-1 and TRBJ2-7, with TRBD1 as a possible D gene (5 bases). The V gene lost 6 bases and the J gene lost 2 bases, with 14 bases spanning the gap. Germline loops: CDR1 DFQATT, CDR2 SNEGSKA (reference sequence). The CDR3 extends over 13 amino acids. The CDR3 nucleotides are TGCAGTGCAAGGGGTGCCTTTCCCTACGAGCAGTACTTC. Translated, it gives CSARGAFPYEQYF.

The chain is built from TRBV3-1 and TRBJ1-1; D is ambiguous. CDR1 and CDR2 (germline): LGHDT, YNNKEL (reference sequence). Trimming took 4 bases from V and 1 from J, leaving 4 bases between them. This CDR3 region has 12 residues. Here the CDR3 reads CASSRRNTEAFF. The CDR3 nucleotides are TGTGCCAGCAGCCGGCGGAACACTGAAGCTTTCTTT.

Here the CDR3 reads CSAREADRQETQYF. In DNA form, the CDR3 reads TGCAGTGCTAGAGAGGCGGATAGGCAAGAGACCCAGTACTTC. J is TRBJ2-5 and V is TRBV20-1; D remains unclear. This CDR3 is built from 14 residues. Germline CDR1 DFQATT, CDR2 SNEGSKA (reference sequence). Trimming pared 0 bases from V and 2 bases from J, leaving 10 bases between.

A word on this clonotype: This may be a read error, as it is one base from a much larger clone. The chain has TRBV4-1 and TRBJ1-5; D is unresolved. With 0 bases removed from V and 7 bases from J, the gap between germline ends came to 7 bases. CDR1 is MGHRA, CDR2 YSYEKL, per germline. CDR3 length: 13 amino acids. In DNA, the CDR3 is TGCGCCAGCAGCCAAGATAGTTTGCAGCCCCAGCATTTT. It yields the protein CASSQDSLQPQHF.